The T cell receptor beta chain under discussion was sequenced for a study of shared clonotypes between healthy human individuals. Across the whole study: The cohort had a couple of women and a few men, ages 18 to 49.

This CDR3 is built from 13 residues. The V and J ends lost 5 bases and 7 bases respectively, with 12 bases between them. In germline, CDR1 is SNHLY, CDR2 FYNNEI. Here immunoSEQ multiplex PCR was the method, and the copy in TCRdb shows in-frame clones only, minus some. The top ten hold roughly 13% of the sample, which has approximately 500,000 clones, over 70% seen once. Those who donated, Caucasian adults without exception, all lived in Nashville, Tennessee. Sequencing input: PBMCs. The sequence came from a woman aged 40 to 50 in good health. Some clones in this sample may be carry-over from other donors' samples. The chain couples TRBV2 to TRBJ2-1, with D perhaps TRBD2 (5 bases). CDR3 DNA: TGTGCCAGCAGTATTGCAGAGGGAAATGAGCAGTTCTTC. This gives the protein CASSIAEGNEQFF. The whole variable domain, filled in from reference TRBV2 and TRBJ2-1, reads EPEVTQTPSHQVTQMGQEVILRCVPISNHLYFYWYRQILGQKVEFLVSFYNNEISEKSEIFDDQFSVERPDGSNFTLKIRSTKLEDSAMYFCASSIAEGNEQFFGPGTRLTVL.